These 21 T cell receptor beta chains were sequenced from one sample in a study of blood T cell repertoires in COVID-19. Sequencing was performed with immunoSEQ multiplex PCR; in TCRdb, only in-frame clones are kept and a portion is missing. The sample lists about 200,000 clones, around 86% occurring once. Sequences were obtained from peripheral blood. The receptor source for this set is an elderly woman with COVID-19, enrolled during active disease.

V usage is TRBV2 and J usage is TRBJ1-5; possible D gene TRBD1, 5 bases. Deletions cut 3 bases from V and 11 bases from J, with 8 bases between. The CDR3 has 11 residues. Per the germline V gene, CDR1 is SNHLY and CDR2 is FYNNEI. Here the CDR3 reads CASSDEGAQHF. CDR3 nucleotides: TGTGCCAGCAGTGATGAAGGGGCCCAGCATTTT.

In the case of this clone: Other DNA sequences from this sample encode an identical CDR3 as well. The gene calls are TRBV18 and TRBJ1-1; 7 bases line up with TRBD1. The V gene end was trimmed by 2 bases and the J gene end by 4 bases; junction bases not matched to a gene: 1. The CDR3 totals 13 residues. The germline V gene encodes CDR1 KGHSH and CDR2 LQKENI. CDR3 amino acids: CASSPAGGTEAFF. DNA of the CDR3: TGTGCCAGCTCACCAGCAGGGGGCACTGAAGCTTTCTTT.

This rearrangement joins TRBV6-5 to TRBJ1-4; D is perhaps TRBD1 (5 bases). The CDR3 is 13 residues long. Germline CDR1 is MNHEY and CDR2 is SVGAGI. Trimming removed 7 bases from V and 7 bases from J, with 13 bases in between. The CDR3, as DNA: TGTGCCAGCACCGGGGGGAAGGGTGAAAAACTGTTTTTT. It translates to CASTGGKGEKLFF.

This clone appeared once. The V and J genes are TRBV27 and TRBJ1-2; perhaps TRBD1 as D (5 bases). The V and J ends lost 6 bases and 2 bases respectively, with 19 bases between them. The length of the CDR3 is 16 residues. The germline V gene encodes CDR1 MNHEY and CDR2 SMNVEV (reference sequence). The CDR3 spells CASRRGTTSENYGYTF. The CDR3, as DNA: TGTGCCAGCAGAAGGGGCACCACCTCAGAAAACTATGGCTACACCTTC.

The V gene is TRBV7-2, the J gene TRBJ1-5; D is undetermined. V was cut by 0 bases and J by 2 bases, with 8 bases left in between. The CDR3 is 15 amino acids. Per the germline V gene, CDR1 is SGHTA and CDR2 is FQGNSA. The CDR3 DNA sequence: TGTGCCAGCAGCTTAGCCGGGGTTCGCAATCAGCCCCAGCATTTT. Translation gives CASSLAGVRNQPQHF.

The chain is built from TRBV7-6 and TRBJ2-5, with TRBD2 as a possible D gene (6 bases). V was clipped by 5 bases and J by 5 bases, with 15 bases between them. The CDR3 extends over 14 amino acids. Germline V gene lookup returns CDR1 SGHVS and CDR2 FNYEAQ. The CDR3 here is CASSPIGGTETQYF. Here the CDR3 DNA reads TGTGCCAGCAGCCCAATTGGGGGGACGGAGACCCAGTACTTC.

The rearrangement joins TRBV5-1 to TRBJ1-4, with 11 bases fitting TRBD1. V dropped 4 bases and J dropped 0; count of bases not matched to a gene: 5. Germline CDR1 is SGHRS and CDR2 is YFSETQ. The CDR3 has 17 residues. The CDR3, as DNA: TGCGCCAGCAGCCGGACAGGGGGCACCGCAACTAATGAAAAACTGTTTTTT. Its protein product is CASSRTGGTATNEKLFF. Filled out from reference TRBV5-1 and TRBJ1-4, the complete variable domain reads KAGVTQTPRYLIKTRGQQVTLSCSPISGHRSVSWYQQTPGQGLQFLFEYFSETQRNKGNFPGRFSGRQFSNSRSEMNVSTLELGDSALYLCASSRTGGTATNEKLFFGSGTQLSVL.

This clone has a handful of counts. The V gene is TRBV3-1 (or the pseudogene TRBV3-2), the J gene TRBJ1-4, with 12 bases matching TRBD1. CDR1 is LGHDT and CDR2 is YNNKEL in the germline V gene (reference sequence). The CDR3 runs to 14 residues. V gave up 4 bases and J gave up 10 bases; unmatched junction bases: 4. The CDR3 coding sequence is TGTGCCAGCAGCCGGGACAGGGGGCCGGGAAAACTGTTTTTT. It specifies CASSRDRGPGKLFF.

The V call is TRBV12-3 or TRBV12-4, the J call TRBJ1-2; D unclear. V dropped 2 bases and J dropped 8 bases, with 12 bases sitting between them. There are 13 residues in the CDR3. CDR3 DNA sequence: TGTGCCAGCAGTTTACCAGCGGGCGGAGGCTACACCTTC. This gives the protein CASSLPAGGGYTF.

The rearrangement uses TRBV18 and TRBJ1-1; D unresolved. CDR1 is KGHSH and CDR2 is LQKENI in the germline V gene. This CDR3 region has 15 residues. Deletions cut 3 bases from V and 5 bases from J, with 16 bases between. CDR3 loop: CASSPRKNMGTEAFF. The CDR3 nucleotides are TGTGCCAGCTCACCGAGGAAGAATATGGGTACTGAAGCTTTCTTT.

This clone was seen only once. This chain connects TRBV28 to TRBJ1-2, with 7 bases identical to TRBD1. Germline CDR1 MDHEN, CDR2 SYDVKM. V shed 3 bases and J 2 bases; nucleotides not matched to a gene: 3. The CDR3 is 14 residues long. The CDR3 DNA sequence: TGTGCCAGCAGTTTTTGGGGACAGAACTATGGCTACACCTTC. Translating gives CASSFWGQNYGYTF.

A single count supports this clone. Here the CDR3 DNA reads TGTGCCAGCAGTTTATCCTCTCAGGGTAATGAAAAACTGTTTTTT. Amino acids: CASSLSSQGNEKLFF. V is TRBV28 and J is TRBJ1-4, with D possibly matching TRBD1 (5 bases). CDR1 is MDHEN and CDR2 is SYDVKM in the germline V gene. Trimming shortened V by 1 base and J by 4 bases, and 10 bases separated the two germline ends. The CDR3 runs to 15 residues. The complete variable domain, with remaining parts taken from reference TRBV28 and TRBJ1-4, reads DVKVTQSSRYLVKRTGEKVFLECVQDMDHENMFWYRQDPGLGLRLIYFSYDVKMKEKGDIPEGYSVSREKKERFSLILESASTNQTSMYLCASSLSSQGNEKLFFGSGTQLSVL.

This clone occurred a few times. The chain joins TRBV19 to TRBJ2-6; D remains ambiguous. The CDR3 length is 15 residues. Trimming pared 6 bases from V and 2 bases from J, leaving 11 bases between. Germline CDR1 reads LNHDA; CDR2 reads SQIVND (reference sequence). CDR3: CASSPTSAGANVLTF. For the CDR3, the DNA is TGTGCCAGTAGCCCCACGTCGGCTGGGGCCAACGTCCTGACTTTC.

The rearrangement links TRBV18 to TRBJ2-3; D ambiguous. CDR3 length equals 12 residues. Trimming cost V 6 bases and J 6 bases, with 10 bases left between them. Germline V gene sequence: CDR1 KGHSH, CDR2 LQKENI. This CDR3 is CASSRIGDTQYF. The DNA for the CDR3 is TGTGCCAGCTCTAGGATCGGGGATACGCAGTATTTT.

V usage is TRBV9 and J usage is TRBJ2-1, with 11 bases that match TRBD2. This CDR3 has 16 amino acids. Trimming cost V 3 bases and J 4 bases; bases outside gene matches: 6. Germline assignment: CDR1 SGDLS and CDR2 YYNGEE. The CDR3 reads CASSAQVAGGYNEQFF. CDR3 in DNA: TGTGCCAGCAGCGCACAAGTAGCGGGAGGGTACAATGAGCAGTTCTTC. The variable domain in full, with the rest retrieved from reference TRBV9 and TRBJ2-1, is DSGVTQTPKHLITATGQRVTLRCSPRSGDLSVYWYQQSLDQGLQFLIQYYNGEERAKGNILERFSAQQFPDLHSELNLSSLELGDSALYFCASSAQVAGGYNEQFFGPGTRLTVL.

The chain has TRBV9 and TRBJ2-4, with 10 bases aligning to TRBD1. The germline V gene has CDR1 SGDLS and CDR2 YYNGEE. Trimming at V came to 3 bases and at J to 1 base, leaving 1 base not matched to a gene. This CDR3 region has 15 residues. This CDR3 reads CASSEDRGAKNIQYF. The CDR3 region has the DNA TGTGCCAGCAGCGAGGACAGGGGGGCCAAAAACATTCAGTACTTC.

The rearrangement joins TRBV29-1 to TRBJ1-2; D unclear. This CDR3 comprises 11 residues. Trimming cost V 3 bases and J 7 bases, with 9 bases left between them. Germline values: CDR1 SQVTM, CDR2 ANQGSEA. The CDR3 here is CSVDGPGGYTF. DNA for the CDR3: TGCAGCGTTGATGGTCCAGGTGGCTACACCTTC.

The V gene is TRBV9, the J gene TRBJ1-3, with a weak D call TRBD1 (5 bases). CDR3 length: 15 amino acids. CDR1 is SGDLS and CDR2 is YYNGEE in the germline V gene. Trimming removed 0 bases from V and 0 bases from J, with 7 bases in between. CDR3 loop: CASSVEGNSGNTIYF. In DNA, the CDR3 is TGTGCCAGCAGCGTAGAGGGGAACTCTGGAAACACCATATATTTT. Complete variable domain (other parts from reference TRBV9 and TRBJ1-3): DSGVTQTPKHLITATGQRVTLRCSPRSGDLSVYWYQQSLDQGLQFLIQYYNGEERAKGNILERFSAQQFPDLHSELNLSSLELGDSALYFCASSVEGNSGNTIYFGEGSWLTVV.

The V and J genes are TRBV7-2 and TRBJ2-1, with unresolved D. V shed 5 bases and J shed 8 bases, with 10 bases lying between them. Germline V gene data show CDR1 as SGHTA and CDR2 as FQGNSA. The CDR3 runs to 12 residues. The CDR3 coding sequence is TGTGCCAGCAGCATCCTAGGCCATGAGCAGTTCTTC. The encoded protein is CASSILGHEQFF.

A note on this clone: Mismatch with germline at one junction end may stem from a read error. The chain is built from TRBV7-9 and TRBJ2-3; 9 positions agree with TRBD1. Germline V lookup: CDR1 SEHNR, CDR2 FQNEAQ (reference sequence). This CDR3 has 15 amino acids. The CDR3 loop is CASTLGRQGADTQYF. CDR3 DNA sequence: TGTGCCAGCACCTTAGGGCGACAGGGGGCAGATACGCAGTATTTT.

The genes are TRBV19 and TRBJ1-5; D might be TRBD1 (6 bases). From germline, CDR1 is LNHDA and CDR2 SQIVND (reference sequence). V was clipped by 7 bases and J by 1 base, with 11 bases between them. The CDR3 spans 14 residues. In DNA form, the CDR3 reads TGTGCCAGTAAAGGAACAGGGAGCAATCAGCCCCAGCATTTT. Translation gives CASKGTGSNQPQHF. The full variable domain, its missing parts supplied by reference TRBV19 and TRBJ1-5, is DGGITQSPKYLFRKEGQNVTLSCEQNLNHDAMYWYRQDPGQGLRLIYYSQIVNDFQKGDIAEGYSVSREKKESFPLTVTSAQKNPTAFYLCASKGTGSNQPQHFGDGTRLSIL.